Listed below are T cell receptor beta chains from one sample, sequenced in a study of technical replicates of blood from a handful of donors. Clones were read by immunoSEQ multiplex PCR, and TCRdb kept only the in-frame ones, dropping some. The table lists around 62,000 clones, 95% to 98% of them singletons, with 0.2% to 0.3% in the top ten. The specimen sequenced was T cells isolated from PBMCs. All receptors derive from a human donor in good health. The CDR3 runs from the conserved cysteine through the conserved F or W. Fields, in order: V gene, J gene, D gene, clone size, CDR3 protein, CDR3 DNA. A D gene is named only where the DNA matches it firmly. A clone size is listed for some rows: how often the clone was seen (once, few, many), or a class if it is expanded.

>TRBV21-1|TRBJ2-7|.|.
CASSRLAGEDEQYF
TGTGCCAGCAGCAGACTAGCGGGAGAGGACGAGCAGTACTTC
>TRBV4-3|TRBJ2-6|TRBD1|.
CASSLQGAGGANVLTF
TGCGCCAGCAGCTTGCAGGGGGCAGGTGGGGCCAACGTCCTGACTTTC
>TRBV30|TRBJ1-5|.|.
CAWSIQGGYQPQHF
TGTGCCTGGAGTATCCAGGGAGGATATCAGCCCCAGCATTTT
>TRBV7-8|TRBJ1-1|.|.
CASSSPGTEAFF
TGTGCCAGCAGCTCCCCCGGGACTGAAGCTTTCTTT
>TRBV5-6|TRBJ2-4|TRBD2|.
CASSYALAGGPNF
TGTGCCAGCAGCTACGCCCTAGCGGGAGGGCCAAACTTC
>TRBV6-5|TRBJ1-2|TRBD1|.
CASSYRQGGYGYTF
TGTGCCAGCAGTTACCGACAGGGGGGATATGGCTACACCTTC
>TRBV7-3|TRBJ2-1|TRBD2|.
CASSTSGRASNEQFF
TGTGCCAGCAGCACTAGCGGGAGGGCCAGCAATGAGCAGTTCTTC
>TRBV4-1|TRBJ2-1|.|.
CASSQVSLPSYNEQFF
TGCGCCAGCAGCCAAGTTTCACTCCCGAGCTACAATGAGCAGTTCTTC
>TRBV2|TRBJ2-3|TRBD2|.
CASGGLAGVPDTQYF
TGTGCCAGCGGGGGACTAGCGGGAGTGCCAGATACGCAGTATTTT
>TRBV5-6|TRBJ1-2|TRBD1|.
CASSRGQGTYGYTF
TGTGCCAGCAGCCGAGGACAGGGGACCTATGGCTACACCTTC
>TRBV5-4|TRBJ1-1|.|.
CASSLRTEAFF
TGTGCCAGCAGCTTACGGACTGAAGCTTTCTTT
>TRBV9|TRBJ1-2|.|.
CASSVILGGALNGYTF
TGTGCCAGCAGCGTAATCCTAGGGGGGGCTCTGAATGGCTACACCTTC
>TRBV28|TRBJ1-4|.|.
CASRTGGSEKLFF
TGTGCCAGCAGGACGGGGGGGAGTGAAAAACTGTTTTTT
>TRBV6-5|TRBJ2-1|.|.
CASSYGWGPPYNEQFF
TGTGCCAGCAGTTACGGGTGGGGCCCCCCCTACAATGAGCAGTTCTTC
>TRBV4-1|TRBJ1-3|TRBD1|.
CASSQGQLSGNTIYF
TGCGCCAGCAGCCAGGGACAGCTATCTGGAAACACCATATATTTT
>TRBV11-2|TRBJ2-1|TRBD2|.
CASSPGPSGSNEQFF
TGTGCCAGCAGCCCTGGGCCTAGCGGGAGCAATGAGCAGTTCTTC
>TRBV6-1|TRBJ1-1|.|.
CASSELGANTEAFF
TGTGCCAGCAGTGAGTTGGGGGCCAACACTGAAGCTTTCTTT
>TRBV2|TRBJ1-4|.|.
CASRGGEKLFF
TGTGCCAGCAGGGGGGGTGAAAAACTGTTTTTT
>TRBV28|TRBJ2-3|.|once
CASSWLGRTDTQYF
TGTGCCAGCAGTTGGTTAGGGAGAACAGATACGCAGTATTTT
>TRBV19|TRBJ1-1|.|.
CASSTGGSEAFF
TGTGCCAGTAGTACCGGCGGTTCTGAAGCTTTCTTT
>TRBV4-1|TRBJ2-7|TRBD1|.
CASSARDSSYEQYF
TGCGCCAGCAGCGCCCGGGACAGCTCCTACGAGCAGTACTTC
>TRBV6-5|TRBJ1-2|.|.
CASSLGLNYGYTF
TGTGCCAGCAGTCTGGGACTGAATTATGGCTACACCTTC
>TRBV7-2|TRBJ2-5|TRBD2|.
CASSLVVGLAGGRETQYF
TGTGCCAGCAGCTTAGTAGTGGGACTAGCGGGAGGGAGGGAGACCCAGTACTTC
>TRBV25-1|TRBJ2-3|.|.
CASSETTGMDTQYF
TGTGCCAGCAGTGAGACAACAGGGATGGATACGCAGTATTTT
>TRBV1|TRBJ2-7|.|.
CTSSQDSGPSYEQYF
TGCACCAGCAGCCAAGATAGCGGCCCATCCTACGAGCAGTACTTC